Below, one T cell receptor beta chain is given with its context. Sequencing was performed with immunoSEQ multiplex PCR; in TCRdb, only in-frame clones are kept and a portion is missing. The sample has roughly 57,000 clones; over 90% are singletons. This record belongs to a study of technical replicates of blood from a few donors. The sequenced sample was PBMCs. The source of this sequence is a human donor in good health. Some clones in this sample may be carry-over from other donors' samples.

The CDR3 DNA reads as TGTGCCAGCAGCCACGGGACAAGTGGGGTAGGATACAATGAGCAGTTCTTC. It is translated as CASSHGTSGVGYNEQFF. V and J are TRBV9 and TRBJ2-1; a possible D gene is TRBD1 (6 bases). Germline V CDR1 and CDR2: SGDLS, YYNGEE. V gave up 4 bases and J gave up 4 bases, with 21 bases separating them. The CDR3 has 17 amino acids.